This TCR beta chain derives from a study of cytomegalovirus exposure and HLA in healthy donors. Overall study context: A later analysis reported the same platform for the 110 or so validation repertoires and the 650 to 750 first-cohort repertoires. Whole-study results and caveats: Cytomegalovirus status, reportedly, was diagnosed with high specificity and sensitivity by the classifier. It was about 180 TCR beta chains that were listed as cytomegalovirus-associated.

Germline CDR1 and CDR2: SGHTA and FQGNSA. The CDR3 runs 16 residues. The J segment lost 2 bases and the V segment lost 5 bases, leaving 10 bases of the junction unmatched. Clones were read by immunoSEQ multiplex PCR, and TCRdb kept only the in-frame ones, dropping some. The table lists about 360,000 clones, 86% of them singletons, with roughly 0.83% in the top ten. As concerns this clone: Its antigen is undetermined.

The sequenced material came from PBMCs. This chain joins TRBV7-2 and TRBJ2-7; 9 nucleotides align to TRBD1. The receptor comes from a woman aged 18 to 35 in good health and CMV-seronegative. The CDR3 DNA is TGTGCCAGCAGCGGAGGACAGGGGTTCGGGGCCTACGAGCAGTACTTC. Translated: CASSGGQGFGAYEQYF.